What follows are 25 T cell receptor beta chains derived from one specimen sequenced in a study of control samples from healthy donors and cancer patients. Measured with immunoSEQ multiplex PCR; TCRdb has only the in-frame clones, and not every one. The sample shows approximately 50,000 clones, 87% of them seen only once. Sequenced sample: PBMCs. These receptors were collected from a man aged 60 to 69 with head and neck cancer.

The V call is TRBV6-2 or TRBV6-3, the J call TRBJ1-1, with 9 bases that match TRBD1. The germline V gene has CDR1 MNHEY and CDR2 SVGEGT. This CDR3 is built from 15 residues. Trimming cost V 4 bases and J 7 bases; bases outside gene matches: 10. Here the CDR3 reads CASSSSRDRADEAFF. The DNA for the CDR3 is TGTGCCAGCAGTTCCTCCCGGGACAGGGCCGATGAAGCTTTCTTT.

The chain links TRBV12-3 or TRBV12-4 to TRBJ1-4; D call uncertain. Trimming left V 8 bases short and J 8 bases short, with 12 bases between. This CDR3 is built from 12 residues. The CDR3 nucleotides are TGTGCCAGCGGGCGGGGTAGAGAAAAACTGTTTTTT. It yields the protein CASGRGREKLFF.

The chain employs TRBV18 and TRBJ1-4; the D is unclear. The ends were cut back, 0 bases at V and 8 bases at J, with 10 bases in the middle. Germline CDR1 is KGHSH and CDR2 is LQKENI. The CDR3 consists of 14 residues. The CDR3 DNA reads TGTGCCAGCTCACCACCCCTTTCTCAGGAAAAACTGTTTTTT. Its protein product is CASSPPLSQEKLFF.

The J gene is TRBJ2-2, the V gene TRBV10-1; TRBD1 matches 8 bases. J gave up 4 bases and V 4 bases, and 2 bases lay outside the gene matches. Germline V gives CDR1 WNHNN, CDR2 SYGVQD (reference sequence). The CDR3 extends over 14 amino acids. CDR3 sequence reads: CASSGRGLTGELFF. CDR3 coding DNA: TGCGCCAGCAGTGGCAGGGGGCTCACCGGGGAGCTGTTTTTT.

The chain uses TRBV6-5 and TRBJ1-6, with unresolved D. The germline V gene encodes CDR1 MNHEY and CDR2 SVGAGI. V lost 6 bases and J lost 6, with 12 bases in between. This CDR3 comprises 14 residues. The CDR3 is CASSTPYPNSPLHF. CDR3 sequence (DNA): TGTGCCAGCAGCACTCCTTATCCTAATTCACCCCTCCACTTT.

The chain uses TRBV28 and TRBJ2-6; 7 bases are shared with TRBD1. Germline V gene lookup returns CDR1 MDHEN and CDR2 SYDVKM. The CDR3 runs 15 residues. V lost 5 bases, J lost 2 bases, and 3 bases stayed unmatched. The CDR3 sequence: CASSRTGAGANVLTF. The CDR3 DNA reads as TGTGCCAGCAGTCGTACAGGGGCTGGGGCCAACGTCCTGACTTTC.

This chain joins TRBV9 and TRBJ2-3, with D maybe TRBD1 (5 bases). CDR1 is SGDLS, CDR2 YYNGEE, per germline. V lost 0 bases and J 4 bases, leaving 12 bases between the germline ends. CDR3 length: 15 amino acids. The CDR3 spells CASSVGGSRADTQYF. In DNA form, the CDR3 reads TGTGCCAGCAGCGTAGGGGGTAGCAGGGCAGATACGCAGTATTTT. The full variable domain, its missing parts supplied by reference TRBV9 and TRBJ2-3, is DSGVTQTPKHLITATGQRVTLRCSPRSGDLSVYWYQQSLDQGLQFLIQYYNGEERAKGNILERFSAQQFPDLHSELNLSSLELGDSALYFCASSVGGSRADTQYFGPGTRLTVL.

The genes are TRBV9 and TRBJ1-6; unclear D gene. Trimming pared 0 bases from V and 1 base from J, leaving 2 bases between. Germline CDR1 reads SGDLS; CDR2 reads YYNGEE. CDR3 length equals 14 residues. The CDR3 DNA follows: TGTGCCAGCAGCGTAGATTCCTATAATTCACCCCTCCACTTT. Residues: CASSVDSYNSPLHF.

This clone was counted a few times. The chain links TRBV27 to TRBJ1-2; TRBD1 matches 10 bases. Germline V gives CDR1 MNHEY, CDR2 SMNVEV (reference sequence). The trim removed 6 bases at V and 5 bases at J, leaving 12 bases unmatched. The CDR3 totals 16 residues. CDR3 sequence reads: CASRRTLTGGAYGYTF. The CDR3 DNA sequence: TGTGCCAGCAGACGTACCCTGACAGGGGGCGCATATGGCTACACCTTC.

The rearrangement uses TRBV19 and TRBJ1-2, with D uncertain. The CDR3 is 16 amino acids. Germline V gene sequence: CDR1 LNHDA, CDR2 SQIVND (reference sequence). Trimming removed 1 base at V and 14 bases at J, with 26 bases between. The CDR3 loop is CASSIAPGDIAVDGTF. CDR3 coding DNA: TGTGCCAGTAGTATAGCCCCGGGAGACATCGCAGTGGATGGGACCTTC.

This chain joins TRBV5-1 and TRBJ1-2; D uncertain. The CDR3 is made up of 12 amino acids. Trimming cost V 8 bases and J 4 bases, with 12 bases left between them. Germline CDR1 and CDR2: SGHRS and YFSETQ. In nucleotides, the CDR3 is TGCGCCAGTGCCGCGACCTCCTATGGCTACACCTTC. Residues: CASAATSYGYTF. Full variable domain (rest looked up from reference TRBV5-1 and TRBJ1-2): KAGVTQTPRYLIKTRGQQVTLSCSPISGHRSVSWYQQTPGQGLQFLFEYFSETQRNKGNFPGRFSGRQFSNSRSEMNVSTLELGDSALYLCASAATSYGYTFGSGTRLTVV.

A few counts support this clone. The rearrangement links TRBV4-3 to TRBJ1-3; possible D gene TRBD1, 5 bases. Between the trimmed V and J ends, which lost 1 base and 2 bases, there was a span of 15 bases. The germline V gene has CDR1 LGHNA and CDR2 YSLEER. The CDR3 runs 17 residues. The CDR3 spells CASSQAPSRAAGNTIYF. The CDR3 DNA follows: TGCGCCAGCAGCCAAGCCCCCAGCAGGGCAGCTGGAAACACCATATATTTT.

V and J are TRBV28 and TRBJ1-5; tentatively, D is TRBD1 (5 bases). This CDR3 contains 13 residues. Germline CDR1 and CDR2: MDHEN and SYDVKM. Trimming left V 6 bases short and J 4 bases short, with 10 bases between. The CDR3 sequence: CASRSRANQPQHF. In DNA form, the CDR3 reads TGTGCCAGCAGATCCAGGGCTAATCAGCCCCAGCATTTT.

This clone is medium-sized in the sample. DNA of the CDR3: TGTGCCAGCAGCGCACAGGGGGCGGTAGGGTCACCCCTCCACTTT. Protein: CASSAQGAVGSPLHF. The chain uses TRBV7-9 and TRBJ1-6, with TRBD1 matching 9 bases. There are 15 residues in the CDR3. Germline assignment: CDR1 SEHNR and CDR2 FQNEAQ (reference sequence). The J segment lost 10 bases and the V segment lost 5 bases, leaving 9 bases of the junction unmatched.

This chain uses TRBV5-1 with TRBJ1-6; a possible D gene is TRBD1 (6 bases). V was clipped by 3 bases and J by 8 bases, with 12 bases between them. The CDR3 extends over 14 amino acids. Germline CDR1 SGHRS, CDR2 YFSETQ. The CDR3 region is CASSSRGADSPLHF. The CDR3 bases are TGCGCCAGCAGCTCCAGGGGTGCGGATTCACCCCTCCACTTT.

The genes are TRBV30 and TRBJ2-4; the D gene is possibly TRBD2 (6 bases). V lost 6 bases to trimming and J lost 9 bases, with 18 bases between them. The CDR3 length is 13 residues. CDR1 GTSNPN and CDR2 SVGIG come from the germline V gene (reference sequence). The CDR3 nucleotides are TGTGCCTGCATCCAGGACCAGGGACTCATTCAGTACTTC. Translated, it gives CACIQDQGLIQYF.

This sequence joins TRBV9 and TRBJ2-1, with TRBD2 identical over 14 bases. V gave up 3 bases and J gave up 5 bases; unmatched junction bases: 7. Germline assignment: CDR1 SGDLS and CDR2 YYNGEE. The CDR3 length is 17 residues. CDR3 region: CASSAGLAGVGHNEQFF. The DNA for the CDR3 is TGTGCCAGCAGCGCGGGACTAGCGGGGGTGGGGCACAATGAGCAGTTCTTC.

CDR3 sequence: CAIPARASGYNEQFF. The CDR3 DNA follows: TGTGCCATCCCTGCCCGGGCTAGCGGGTACAATGAGCAGTTCTTC. This chain connects TRBV2 to TRBJ2-1; 8 positions agree with TRBD2. The V gene end was trimmed by 10 bases and the J gene end by 4 bases; junction bases not matched to a gene: 12. The CDR3 sequence is 15 residues long. The germline CDR1 and CDR2 sequences are SNHLY and FYNNEI.

As to this clone: Other DNA sequences in the sample encode the same CDR3. This sequence joins TRBV9 and TRBJ1-5, with D hard to call. Germline V gene lookup returns CDR1 SGDLS and CDR2 YYNGEE. The ends were cut back, 0 bases at V and 4 bases at J, with 8 bases in the middle. CDR3 length: 14 amino acids. CDR3 residues: CASSVEGSNQPQHF. The CDR3 DNA reads as TGTGCCAGCAGCGTAGAGGGCAGTAATCAGCCCCAGCATTTT.

The chain has TRBV20-1 and TRBJ2-1; D remains ambiguous. Looked up from germline, CDR1 is DFQATT and CDR2 is SNEGSKA (reference sequence). The CDR3 is 11 amino acids. V shed 5 bases and J shed 9 bases, with 11 bases lying between them. The CDR3 here is CSAGTWGEQFF. CDR3 coding DNA: TGCAGTGCTGGCACTTGGGGTGAGCAGTTCTTC.

The V and J genes are TRBV5-1 and TRBJ1-3; TRBD1 matches 9 bases. The CDR3 has 17 amino acids. V shed 4 bases, J shed 1 base, and the junction held 9 bases outside the gene matches. Germline CDR1 reads SGHRS; CDR2 reads YFSETQ. The CDR3 bases are TGCGCCAGCAGCGCGGGACAGGGAGGGTCATCTGGAAACACCATATATTTT. This translates into CASSAGQGGSSGNTIYF.

The chain joins TRBV28 to TRBJ1-6; D possibly corresponds to TRBD1 (5 bases). There are 13 residues in the CDR3. CDR1 is MDHEN, CDR2 SYDVKM, per germline. Trimming removed 4 bases at V and 14 bases at J, with 15 bases between. CDR3: CASSYPGTATLHF. The CDR3 nucleotides are TGTGCCAGCAGTTATCCCGGGACCGCAACCCTCCACTTT. Combining the CDR3 with reference TRBV28 and TRBJ1-6 gives the whole variable domain DVKVTQSSRYLVKRTGEKVFLECVQDMDHENMFWYRQDPGLGLRLIYFSYDVKMKEKGDIPEGYSVSREKKERFSLILESASTNQTSMYLCASSYPGTATLHFGNGTRLTVT.

The chain recombines TRBV4-2 with TRBJ2-1; perhaps D is TRBD1 or TRBD2 (5 bases each). The CDR3 spans 16 residues. Germline V gives CDR1 LGHNA, CDR2 YNFKEQ. Trimming shortened V by 0 bases and J by 4 bases, and 13 bases separated the two germline ends. CDR3 region: CASSQESGWGYNEQFF. Here the CDR3 DNA reads TGTGCCAGCAGCCAAGAATCGGGTTGGGGGTACAATGAGCAGTTCTTC.

This chain connects TRBV27 to TRBJ2-3, with D uncertain. The CDR3 is 14 residues long. V dropped 5 bases and J dropped 7 bases, with 16 bases sitting between them. The germline V gene encodes CDR1 MNHEY and CDR2 SMNVEV (reference sequence). The CDR3 is CASSTSNIYNTQYF. Written as DNA, the CDR3 is TGTGCCAGCAGTACCTCCAATATTTATAATACGCAGTATTTT.

V gene TRBV19 combines with J gene TRBJ1-2; TRBD1 might be the D (5 bases). Between the trimmed V and J ends, which lost 8 bases and 8 bases, there was a span of 15 bases. The CDR3 extends over 12 amino acids. Per the germline V gene, CDR1 is LNHDA and CDR2 is SQIVND (reference sequence). The DNA of the CDR3 is TGTGCCAGTGGTTACCGGGGGAACGGCTACACCTTC. It encodes CASGYRGNGYTF. The full variable domain, in which reference TRBV19 and TRBJ1-2 provide the parts outside the CDR3, is DGGITQSPKYLFRKEGQNVTLSCEQNLNHDAMYWYRQDPGQGLRLIYYSQIVNDFQKGDIAEGYSVSREKKESFPLTVTSAQKNPTAFYLCASGYRGNGYTFGSGTRLTVV.